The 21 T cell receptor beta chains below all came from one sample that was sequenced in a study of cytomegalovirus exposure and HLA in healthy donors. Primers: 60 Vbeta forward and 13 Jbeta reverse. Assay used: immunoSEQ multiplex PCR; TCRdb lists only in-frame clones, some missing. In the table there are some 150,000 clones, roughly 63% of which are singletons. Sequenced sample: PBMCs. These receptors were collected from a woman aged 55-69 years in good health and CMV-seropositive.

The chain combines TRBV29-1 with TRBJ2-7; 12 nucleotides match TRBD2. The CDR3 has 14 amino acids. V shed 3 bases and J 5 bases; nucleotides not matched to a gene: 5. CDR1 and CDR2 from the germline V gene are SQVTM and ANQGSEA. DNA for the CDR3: TGCAGCGTTGACCTAGGACTAGCGGGAAACGAGCAGTACTTC. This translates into CSVDLGLAGNEQYF.

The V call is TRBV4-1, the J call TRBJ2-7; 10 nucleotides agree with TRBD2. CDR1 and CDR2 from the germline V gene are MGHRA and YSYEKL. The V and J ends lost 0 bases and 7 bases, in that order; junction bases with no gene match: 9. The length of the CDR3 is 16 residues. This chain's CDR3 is CASSQDLTSGLREQYF. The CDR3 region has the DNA TGCGCCAGCAGCCAAGATTTGACTAGCGGGCTTCGAGAGCAGTACTTC.

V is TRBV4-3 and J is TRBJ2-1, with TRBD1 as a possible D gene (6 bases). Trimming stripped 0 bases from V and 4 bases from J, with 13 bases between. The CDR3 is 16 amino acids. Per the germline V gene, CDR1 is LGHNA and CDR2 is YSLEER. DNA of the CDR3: TGCGCCAGCAGCCAAGAACGCACAGGGAGATACAATGAGCAGTTCTTC. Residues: CASSQERTGRYNEQFF.

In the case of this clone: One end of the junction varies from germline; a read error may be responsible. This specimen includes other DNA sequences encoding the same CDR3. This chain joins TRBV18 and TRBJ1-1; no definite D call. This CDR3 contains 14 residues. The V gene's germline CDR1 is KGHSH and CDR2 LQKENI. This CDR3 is CASSPSGTNTEAFF. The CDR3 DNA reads TGCGCCAGCTCACCAAGCGGAACGAACACTGAAGCTTTCTTT.

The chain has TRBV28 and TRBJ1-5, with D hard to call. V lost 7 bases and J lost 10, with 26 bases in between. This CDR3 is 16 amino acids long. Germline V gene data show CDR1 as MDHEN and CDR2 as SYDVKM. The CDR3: CASTQTHGTKSGPQHF. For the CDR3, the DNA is TGTGCCAGCACTCAAACGCACGGTACTAAGTCGGGACCCCAGCATTTT.

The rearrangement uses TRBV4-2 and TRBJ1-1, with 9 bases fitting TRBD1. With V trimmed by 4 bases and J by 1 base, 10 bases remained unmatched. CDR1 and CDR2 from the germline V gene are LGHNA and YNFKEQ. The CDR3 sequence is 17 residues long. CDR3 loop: CASSPAGQGLGNTEAFF. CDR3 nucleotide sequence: TGTGCCAGCAGCCCCGCGGGACAGGGCCTGGGGAACACTGAAGCTTTCTTT.

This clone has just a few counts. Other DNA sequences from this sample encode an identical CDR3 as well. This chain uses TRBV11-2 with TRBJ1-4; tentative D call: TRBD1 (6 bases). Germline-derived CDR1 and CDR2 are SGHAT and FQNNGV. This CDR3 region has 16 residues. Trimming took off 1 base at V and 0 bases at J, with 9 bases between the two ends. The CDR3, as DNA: TGTGCCAGCAGCTTAGGAGGGGGTACAACTAATGAAAAACTGTTTTTT. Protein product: CASSLGGGTTNEKLFF. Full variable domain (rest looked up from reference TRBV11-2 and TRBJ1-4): EAGVAQSPRYKIIEKRQSVAFWCNPISGHATLYWYQQILGQGPKLLIQFQNNGVVDDSQLPKDRFSAERLKGVDSTLKIQPAKLEDSAVYLCASSLGGGTTNEKLFFGSGTQLSVL.

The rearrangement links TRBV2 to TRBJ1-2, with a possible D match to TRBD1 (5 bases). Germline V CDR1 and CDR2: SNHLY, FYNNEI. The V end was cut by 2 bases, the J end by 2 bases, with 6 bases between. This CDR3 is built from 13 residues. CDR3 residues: CASSERGNYGYTF. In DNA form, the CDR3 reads TGTGCCAGCAGTGAACGGGGGAACTATGGCTACACCTTC.

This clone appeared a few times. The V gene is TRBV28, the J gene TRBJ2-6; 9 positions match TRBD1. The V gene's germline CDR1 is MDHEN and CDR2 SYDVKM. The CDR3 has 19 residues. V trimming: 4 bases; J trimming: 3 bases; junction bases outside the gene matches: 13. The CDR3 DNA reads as TGTGCCAGCAGTTCCCCCCGGACAGGGGCCCCCCGTGGGGCCAACGTCCTGACTTTC. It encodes CASSSPRTGAPRGANVLTF.

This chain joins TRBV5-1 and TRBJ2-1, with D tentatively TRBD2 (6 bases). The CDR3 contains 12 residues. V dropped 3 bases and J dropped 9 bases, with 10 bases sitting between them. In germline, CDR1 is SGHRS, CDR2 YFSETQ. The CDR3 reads CASSSTSLEQFF. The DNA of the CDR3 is TGCGCCAGCAGCTCCACTAGCCTTGAGCAGTTCTTC.

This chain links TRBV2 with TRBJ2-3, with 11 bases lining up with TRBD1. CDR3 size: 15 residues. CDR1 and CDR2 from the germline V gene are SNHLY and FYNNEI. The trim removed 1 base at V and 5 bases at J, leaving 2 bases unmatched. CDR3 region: CASSEEGQGGDTQYF. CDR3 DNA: TGTGCCAGCAGTGAAGAGGGACAGGGGGGAGATACGCAGTATTTT.

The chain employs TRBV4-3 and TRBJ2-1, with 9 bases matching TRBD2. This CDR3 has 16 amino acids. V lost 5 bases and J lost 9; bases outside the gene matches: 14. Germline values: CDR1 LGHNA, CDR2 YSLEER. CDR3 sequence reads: CASSFAGGPVSGEQFF. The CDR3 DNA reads TGCGCCAGCAGCTTTGCGGGAGGGCCGGTCAGCGGTGAGCAGTTCTTC.

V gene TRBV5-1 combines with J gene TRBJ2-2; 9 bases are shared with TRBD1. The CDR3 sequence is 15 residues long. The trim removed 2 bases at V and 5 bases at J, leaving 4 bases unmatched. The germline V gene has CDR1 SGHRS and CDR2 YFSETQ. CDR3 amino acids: CASSLQGALTGELFF. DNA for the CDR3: TGCGCCAGCAGCTTACAGGGGGCCTTGACCGGGGAGCTGTTTTTT.

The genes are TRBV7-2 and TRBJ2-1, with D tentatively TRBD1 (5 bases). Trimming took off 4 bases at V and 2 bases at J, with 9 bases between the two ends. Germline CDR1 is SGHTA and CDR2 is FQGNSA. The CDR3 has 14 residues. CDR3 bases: TGTGCCAGCAGCTCGACAGAAACCTACAATGAGCAGTTCTTC. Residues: CASSSTETYNEQFF. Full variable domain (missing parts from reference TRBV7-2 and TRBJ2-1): GAGVSQSPSNKVTEKGKDVELRCDPISGHTALYWYRQSLGQGLEFLIYFQGNSAPDKSGLPSDRFSAERTGGSVSTLTIQRTQQEDSAVYLCASSSTETYNEQFFGPGTRLTVL.

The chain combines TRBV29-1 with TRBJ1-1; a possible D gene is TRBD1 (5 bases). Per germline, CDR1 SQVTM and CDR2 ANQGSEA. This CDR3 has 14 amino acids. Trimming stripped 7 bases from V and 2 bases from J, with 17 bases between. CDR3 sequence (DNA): TGCAGCGCCACTCCATCAACAGGAAACACTGAAGCTTTCTTT. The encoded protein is CSATPSTGNTEAFF.

CDR3 region: CASSFGGGRVETQYF. DNA for the CDR3: TGCGCCAGCAGCTTCGGGGGAGGTCGGGTGGAGACCCAGTACTTC. This chain links TRBV5-1 with TRBJ2-5, with D possibly being TRBD2 (6 bases). Trimming removed 2 bases from V and 5 bases from J, with 16 bases in between. This CDR3 contains 15 residues. Looked up from germline, CDR1 is SGHRS and CDR2 is YFSETQ.

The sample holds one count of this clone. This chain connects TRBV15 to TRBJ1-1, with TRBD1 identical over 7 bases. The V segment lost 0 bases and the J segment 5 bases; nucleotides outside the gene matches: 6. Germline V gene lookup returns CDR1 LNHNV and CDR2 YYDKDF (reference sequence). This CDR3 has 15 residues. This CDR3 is CATSRERAGGTEAFF. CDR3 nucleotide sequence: TGTGCCACCAGCAGAGAACGTGCAGGGGGTACTGAAGCTTTCTTT. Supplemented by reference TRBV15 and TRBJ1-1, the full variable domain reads DAMVIQNPRYQVTQFGKPVTLSCSQTLNHNVMYWYQQKSSQAPKLLFHYYDKDFNNEADTPDNFQSRRPNTSFCFLDIRSPGLGDTAMYLCATSRERAGGTEAFFGQGTRLTVV.

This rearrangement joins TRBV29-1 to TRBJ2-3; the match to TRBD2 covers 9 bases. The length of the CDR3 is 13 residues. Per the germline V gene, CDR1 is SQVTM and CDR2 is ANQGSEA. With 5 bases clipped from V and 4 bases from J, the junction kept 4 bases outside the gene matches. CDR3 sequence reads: CSVPGLASDTQYF. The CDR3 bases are TGCAGCGTTCCGGGACTAGCCTCAGATACGCAGTATTTT.

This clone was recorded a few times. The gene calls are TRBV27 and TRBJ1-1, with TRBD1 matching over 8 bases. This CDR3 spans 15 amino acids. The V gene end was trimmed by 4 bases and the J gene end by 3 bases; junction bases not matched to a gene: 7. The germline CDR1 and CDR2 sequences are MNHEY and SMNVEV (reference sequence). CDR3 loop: CASSSPGTGDTEAFF. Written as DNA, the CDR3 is TGTGCCAGCAGTTCCCCCGGGACAGGAGACACTGAAGCTTTCTTT.

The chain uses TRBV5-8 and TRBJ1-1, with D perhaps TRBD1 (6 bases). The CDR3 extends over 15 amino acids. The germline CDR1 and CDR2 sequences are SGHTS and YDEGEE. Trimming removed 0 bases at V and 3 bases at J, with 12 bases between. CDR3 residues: CASSLGRGRDTEAFF. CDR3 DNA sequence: TGTGCCAGCAGCTTGGGGCGGGGGCGGGACACTGAAGCTTTCTTT.

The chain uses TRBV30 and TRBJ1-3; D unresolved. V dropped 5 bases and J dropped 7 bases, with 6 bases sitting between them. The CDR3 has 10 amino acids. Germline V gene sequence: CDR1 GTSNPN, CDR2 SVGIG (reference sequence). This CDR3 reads CAWSVNTIYF. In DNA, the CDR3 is TGTGCCTGGTCAGTGAACACCATATATTTT.